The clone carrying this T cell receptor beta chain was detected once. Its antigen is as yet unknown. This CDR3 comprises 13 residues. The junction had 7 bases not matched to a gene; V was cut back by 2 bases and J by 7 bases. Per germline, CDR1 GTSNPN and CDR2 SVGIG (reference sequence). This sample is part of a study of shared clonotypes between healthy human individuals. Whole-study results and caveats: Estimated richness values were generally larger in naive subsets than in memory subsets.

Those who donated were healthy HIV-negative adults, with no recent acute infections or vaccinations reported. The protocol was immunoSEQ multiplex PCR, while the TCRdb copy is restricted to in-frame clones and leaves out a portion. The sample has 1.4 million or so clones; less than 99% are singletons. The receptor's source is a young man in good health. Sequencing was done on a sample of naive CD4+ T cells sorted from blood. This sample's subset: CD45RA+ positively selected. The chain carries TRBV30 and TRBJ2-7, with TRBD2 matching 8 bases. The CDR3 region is CAWSPTLAGEQYF. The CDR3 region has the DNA TGTGCCTGGAGTCCGACCTTAGCGGGGGAGCAGTACTTC.